This TCR beta chain is drawn from a study of radiotherapy plus CTLA-4 blockade in lung cancer (dated by TCRdb to the late 2010s). For context, the study as a whole: Objective responses occurred in roughly 19% of enrolled patients, and less than 35% achieved disease control.

From the cysteine through the phenylalanine, the CDR3 covers 14 amino acids. Only the CDR3 DNA stays, 42 bases, in frame from base 1. V gives up 2 bases and J gives up 8 bases, and the segment between their germline ends measures 15 bases. CDR1 and CDR2 are read off the germline V gene as MNHEY and SVGAGI. In this study, focal radiation therapy paired with CTLA-4 blockade (ipilimumab) was tested in patients who had chemo-refractory metastatic non-small-cell lung cancer. Worth noting for this clone: Its antigen is not yet known. No much larger clone exists at a distance of one base, and base qualities are not known.

To prepare the library, the immunoSEQ multiplex PCR assay was applied. TCRdb carries this immuneACCESS record with in-frame sequences only. Its versions omit some clonotypes, under half of them owing to an unresolved V gene in the studies checked, with the rest unexplained. This sample holds 70,000 to 95,000 clones; around 86% were observed only once. The ten largest clones capture about 14% of the sample. Summary of the overall study and its limitations: After treatment with radiotherapy and ipilimumab, TCR clones that originated in tumors expanded in peripheral blood. Increased serum interferon-beta after radiation, together with early dynamic changes in blood T cell clones, were reported to be the strongest predictors of response.

The sample here was peripheral blood, taken from a patient treated with radiotherapy plus ipilimumab. The V gene is TRBV6-5 and the J gene is TRBJ1-2, with a tentative D gene TRBD1 over 6 matching bases. The TCR sequence derives from a human donor with non-small cell lung cancer that progressed on radiotherapy plus ipilimumab. The CDR3 protein: CASSYAPGQGGYTF. DNA sequence: TGTGCCAGCAGTTACGCCCCGGGCCAGGGGGGCTACACCTTC.